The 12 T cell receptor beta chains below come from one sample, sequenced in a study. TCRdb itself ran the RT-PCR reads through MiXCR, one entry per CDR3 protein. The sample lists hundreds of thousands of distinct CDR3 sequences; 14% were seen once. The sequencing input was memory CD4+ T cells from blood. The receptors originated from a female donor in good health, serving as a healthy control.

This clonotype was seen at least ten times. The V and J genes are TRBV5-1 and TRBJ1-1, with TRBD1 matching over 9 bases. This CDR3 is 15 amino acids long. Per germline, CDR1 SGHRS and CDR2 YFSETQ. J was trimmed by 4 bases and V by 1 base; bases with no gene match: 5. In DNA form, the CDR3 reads TGCGCCAGCAGCTTGACGAGGACAGGGGCCACTGAAGCTTTCTTT. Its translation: CASSLTRTGATEAFF.

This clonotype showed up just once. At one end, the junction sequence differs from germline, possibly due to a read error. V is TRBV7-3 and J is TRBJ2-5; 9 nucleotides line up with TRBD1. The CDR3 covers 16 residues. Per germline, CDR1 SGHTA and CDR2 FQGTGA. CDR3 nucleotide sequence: TGTGCCAGCAGCGTAACCGGGACAGGGATCTCAGAGACCCAGTACTTC. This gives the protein CASSVTGTGISETQYF.

CDR3 sequence reads: CSADHPGQGHGYTF. The DNA of the CDR3 is TGCAGTGCGGACCACCCGGGACAGGGGCATGGCTACACCTTC. The chain recombines TRBV20-1 with TRBJ1-2, with 10 bases fitting TRBD1. CDR3 size: 14 residues. J gave up 6 bases and V 6 bases, and 10 bases lay outside the gene matches. Germline values: CDR1 DFQATT, CDR2 SNEGSKA (reference sequence).

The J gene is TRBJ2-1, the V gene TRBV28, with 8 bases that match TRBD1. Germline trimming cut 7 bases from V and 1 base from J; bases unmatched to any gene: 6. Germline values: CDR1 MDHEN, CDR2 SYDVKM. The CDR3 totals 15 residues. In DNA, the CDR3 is TGTGCCAGCATCGTAGGACAGGGTTCCTACAATGAGCAGTTCTTC. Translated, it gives CASIVGQGSYNEQFF.

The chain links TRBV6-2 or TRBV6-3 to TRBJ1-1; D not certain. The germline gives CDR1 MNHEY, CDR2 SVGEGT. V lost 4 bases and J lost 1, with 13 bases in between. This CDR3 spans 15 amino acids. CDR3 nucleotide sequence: TGTGCCAGCAGTTCACGACTAGGGAAGAACACTGAAGCTTTCTTT. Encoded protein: CASSSRLGKNTEAFF.

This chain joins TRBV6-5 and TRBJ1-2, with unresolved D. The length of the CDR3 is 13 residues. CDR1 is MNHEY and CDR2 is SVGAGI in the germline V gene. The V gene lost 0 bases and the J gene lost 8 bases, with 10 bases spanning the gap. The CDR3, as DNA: TGTGCCAGCAGTTACTCTAGCGAGGACGGCTACACCTTC. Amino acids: CASSYSSEDGYTF.

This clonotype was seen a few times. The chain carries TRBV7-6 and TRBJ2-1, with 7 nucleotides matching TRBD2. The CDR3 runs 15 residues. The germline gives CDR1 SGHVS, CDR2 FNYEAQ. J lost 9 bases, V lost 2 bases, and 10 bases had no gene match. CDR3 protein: CASSLQGGSASEQFF. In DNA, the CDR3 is TGTGCCAGCAGCTTACAAGGCGGGAGTGCTAGTGAGCAGTTCTTC.

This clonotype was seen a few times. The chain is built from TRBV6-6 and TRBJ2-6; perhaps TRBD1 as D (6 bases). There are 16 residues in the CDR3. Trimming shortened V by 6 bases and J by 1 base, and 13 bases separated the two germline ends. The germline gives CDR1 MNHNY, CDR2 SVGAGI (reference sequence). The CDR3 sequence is CASRDNRVSGANVLTF. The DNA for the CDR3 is TGTGCCAGCAGGGATAACAGGGTGTCTGGGGCCAACGTCCTGACTTTC.

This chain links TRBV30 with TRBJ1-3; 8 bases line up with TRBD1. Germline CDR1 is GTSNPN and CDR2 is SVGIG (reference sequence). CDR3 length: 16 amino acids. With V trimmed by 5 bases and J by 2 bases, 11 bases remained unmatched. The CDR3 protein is CAWARTGTLAGNTIYF. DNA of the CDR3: TGTGCCTGGGCCAGGACAGGGACCCTCGCTGGAAACACCATATATTTT.

Written as DNA, the CDR3 is TGTGCCATCACCCCGGGACAGGGAAACACCATATATTTT. Translating it yields CAITPGQGNTIYF. V gene TRBV10-3 combines with J gene TRBJ1-3; 7 bases match TRBD1. Trimming removed 7 bases from V and 4 bases from J; junction bases left unmatched: 4. CDR3 size: 13 residues. CDR1 and CDR2 (germline): ENHRY, SYGVKD.

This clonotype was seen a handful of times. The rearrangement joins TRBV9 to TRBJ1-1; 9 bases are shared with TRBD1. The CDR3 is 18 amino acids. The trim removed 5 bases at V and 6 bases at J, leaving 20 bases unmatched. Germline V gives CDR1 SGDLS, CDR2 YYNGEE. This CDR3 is CASSRRVQGATKVAEAFF. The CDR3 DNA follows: TGTGCCAGCAGTCGTCGGGTACAGGGGGCCACAAAGGTCGCTGAAGCTTTCTTT.

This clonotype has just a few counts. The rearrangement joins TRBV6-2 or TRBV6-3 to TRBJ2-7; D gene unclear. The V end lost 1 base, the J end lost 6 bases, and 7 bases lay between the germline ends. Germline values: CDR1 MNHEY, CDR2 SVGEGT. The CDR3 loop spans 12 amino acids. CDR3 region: CASSYLVGEQYF. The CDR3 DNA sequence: TGTGCCAGCAGTTACTTAGTCGGCGAGCAGTACTTC.